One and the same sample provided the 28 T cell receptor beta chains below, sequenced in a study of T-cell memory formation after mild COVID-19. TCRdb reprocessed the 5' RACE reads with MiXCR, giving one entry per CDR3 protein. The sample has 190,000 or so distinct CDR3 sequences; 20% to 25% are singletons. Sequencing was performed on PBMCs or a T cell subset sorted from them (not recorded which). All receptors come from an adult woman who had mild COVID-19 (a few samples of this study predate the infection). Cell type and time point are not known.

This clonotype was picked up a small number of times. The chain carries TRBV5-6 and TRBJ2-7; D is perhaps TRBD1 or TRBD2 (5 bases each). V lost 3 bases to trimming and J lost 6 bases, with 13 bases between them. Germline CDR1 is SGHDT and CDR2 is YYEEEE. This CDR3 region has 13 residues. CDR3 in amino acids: CASSSGTIGEQYF. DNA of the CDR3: TGTGCCAGCAGCTCCGGGACGATCGGCGAGCAGTACTTC.

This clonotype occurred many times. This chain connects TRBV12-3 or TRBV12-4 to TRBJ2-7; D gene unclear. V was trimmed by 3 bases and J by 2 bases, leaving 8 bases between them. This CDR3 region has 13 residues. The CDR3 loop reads CASSLTSTYEQYF. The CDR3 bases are TGTGCCAGCAGTTTGACCTCTACCTACGAGCAGTACTTC.

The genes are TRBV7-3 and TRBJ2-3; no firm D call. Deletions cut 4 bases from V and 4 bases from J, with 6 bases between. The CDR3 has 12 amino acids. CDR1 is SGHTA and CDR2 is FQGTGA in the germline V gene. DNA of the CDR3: TGTGCCAGCAGCTCCGCCGCAGATACGCAGTATTTT. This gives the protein CASSSAADTQYF.

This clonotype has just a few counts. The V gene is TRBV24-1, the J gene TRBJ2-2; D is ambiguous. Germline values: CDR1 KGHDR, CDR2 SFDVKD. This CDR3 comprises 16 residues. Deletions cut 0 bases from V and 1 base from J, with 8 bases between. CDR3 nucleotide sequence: TGTGCCACCAGTGATTTGGGTGGGAAGAACACCGGGGAGCTGTTTTTT. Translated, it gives CATSDLGGKNTGELFF.

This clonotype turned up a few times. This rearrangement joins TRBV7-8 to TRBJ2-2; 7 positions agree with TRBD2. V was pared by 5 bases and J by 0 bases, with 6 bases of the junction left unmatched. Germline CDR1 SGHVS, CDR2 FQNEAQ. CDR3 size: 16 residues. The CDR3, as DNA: TGTGCCAGCAGCCAAACTAGCGAGGCGAACACCGGGGAGCTGTTTTTT. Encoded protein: CASSQTSEANTGELFF.

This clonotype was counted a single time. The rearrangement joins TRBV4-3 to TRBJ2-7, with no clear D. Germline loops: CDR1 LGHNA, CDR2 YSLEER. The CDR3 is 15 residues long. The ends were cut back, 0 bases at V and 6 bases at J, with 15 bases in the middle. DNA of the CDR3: TGCGCCAGCAGCCAAGAAGGGCCGGCTCTCTCCGAGCAGTACTTC. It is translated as CASSQEGPALSEQYF.

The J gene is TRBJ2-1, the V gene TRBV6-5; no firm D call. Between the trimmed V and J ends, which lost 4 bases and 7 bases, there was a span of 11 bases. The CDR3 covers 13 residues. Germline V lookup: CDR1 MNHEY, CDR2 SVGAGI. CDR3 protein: CASSFGSRNEQFF. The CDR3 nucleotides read TGTGCCAGCAGTTTCGGGTCACGAAATGAGCAGTTCTTC.

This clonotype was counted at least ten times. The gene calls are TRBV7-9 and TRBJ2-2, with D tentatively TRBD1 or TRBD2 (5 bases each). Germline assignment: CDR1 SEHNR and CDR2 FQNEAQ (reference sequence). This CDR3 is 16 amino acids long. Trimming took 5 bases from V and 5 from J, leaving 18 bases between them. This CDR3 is CASSQIPGTGTGELFF. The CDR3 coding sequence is TGTGCCAGCAGCCAGATTCCAGGGACCGGGACCGGGGAGCTGTTTTTT.

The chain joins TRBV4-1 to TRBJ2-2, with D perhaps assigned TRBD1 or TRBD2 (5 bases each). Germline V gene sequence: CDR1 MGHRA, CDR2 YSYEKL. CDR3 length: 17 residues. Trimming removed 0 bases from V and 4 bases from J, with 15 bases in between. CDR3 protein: CASSQEGRGRVTGELFF. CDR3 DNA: TGCGCCAGCAGCCAAGAGGGACGGGGAAGGGTCACCGGGGAGCTGTTTTTT.

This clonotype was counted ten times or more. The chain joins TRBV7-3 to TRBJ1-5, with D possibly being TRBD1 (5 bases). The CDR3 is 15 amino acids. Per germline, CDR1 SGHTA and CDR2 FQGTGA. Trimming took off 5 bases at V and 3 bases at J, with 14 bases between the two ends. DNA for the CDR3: TGTGCCAGCAGCGGGGGGGTAGCTCCCAATCAGCCCCAGCATTTT. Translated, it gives CASSGGVAPNQPQHF.

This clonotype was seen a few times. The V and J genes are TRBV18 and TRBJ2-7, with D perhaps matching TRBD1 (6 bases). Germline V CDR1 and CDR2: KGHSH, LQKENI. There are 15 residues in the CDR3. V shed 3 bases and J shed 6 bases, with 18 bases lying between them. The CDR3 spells CASSPTGPGWGEQYF. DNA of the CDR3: TGTGCCAGCTCACCGACAGGACCTGGTTGGGGCGAGCAGTACTTC.

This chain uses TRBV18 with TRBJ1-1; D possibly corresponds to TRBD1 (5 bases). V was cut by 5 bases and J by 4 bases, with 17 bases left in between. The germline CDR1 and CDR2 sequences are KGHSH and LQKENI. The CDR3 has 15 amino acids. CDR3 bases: TGTGCCAGCTCAGTGGGGCGAGTCGCAAGCACTGAAGCTTTCTTT. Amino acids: CASSVGRVASTEAFF.

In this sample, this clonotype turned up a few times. For the CDR3, the DNA is TGTGCCACCAGTGGGTCCCGGGACAGCTCCTACGAGCAGTACTTC. Its protein product is CATSGSRDSSYEQYF. The rearrangement joins TRBV24-1 to TRBJ2-7; 7 bases line up with TRBD1. This CDR3 contains 15 residues. V lost 5 bases and J lost 0; bases outside the gene matches: 6. The germline gives CDR1 KGHDR, CDR2 SFDVKD.

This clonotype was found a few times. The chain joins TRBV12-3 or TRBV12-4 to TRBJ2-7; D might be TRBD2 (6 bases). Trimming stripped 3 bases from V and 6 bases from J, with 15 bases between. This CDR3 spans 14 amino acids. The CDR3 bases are TGTGCCAGCAGTTTCGGGGGAACCAATGCCGAGCAGTACTTC. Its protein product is CASSFGGTNAEQYF.

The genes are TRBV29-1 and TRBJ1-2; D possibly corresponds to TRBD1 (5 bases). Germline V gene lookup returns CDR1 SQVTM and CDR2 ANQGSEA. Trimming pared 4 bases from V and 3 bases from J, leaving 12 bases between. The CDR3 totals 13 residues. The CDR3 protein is CSVVGALDYGYTF. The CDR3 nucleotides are TGCAGCGTTGTCGGGGCGCTCGACTATGGCTACACCTTC. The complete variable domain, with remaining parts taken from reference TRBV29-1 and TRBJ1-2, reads SAVISQKPSRDICQRGTSLTIQCQVDSQVTMMFWYRQQPGQSLTLIATANQGSEATYESGFVIDKFPISRPNLTFSTLTVSNMSPEDSSIYLCSVVGALDYGYTFGSGTRLTVV.

CDR3 protein: CASSPYPPFPPGSYEQYF. The DNA of the CDR3 is TGTGCCAGCAGTCCTTATCCCCCCTTCCCACCTGGATCCTACGAGCAGTACTTC. V and J are TRBV6-5 and TRBJ2-7; D gene uncertain. V dropped 5 bases and J dropped 1 base, with 24 bases sitting between them. Germline CDR1 is MNHEY and CDR2 is SVGAGI. CDR3 length equals 18 residues.

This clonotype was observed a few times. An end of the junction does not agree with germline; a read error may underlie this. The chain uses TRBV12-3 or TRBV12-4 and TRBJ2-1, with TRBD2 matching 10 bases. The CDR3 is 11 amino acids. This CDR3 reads CASSLAGEEFF. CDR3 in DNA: TGTGCCAGCAGTCTAGCGGGAGAAGAGTTCTTC.

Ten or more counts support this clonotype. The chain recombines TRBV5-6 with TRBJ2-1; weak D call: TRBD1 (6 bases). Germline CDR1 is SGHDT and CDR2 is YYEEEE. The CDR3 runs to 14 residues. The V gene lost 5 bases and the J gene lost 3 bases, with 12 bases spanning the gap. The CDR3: CASRPRDNYNEQFF. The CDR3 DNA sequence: TGTGCCAGCAGGCCCCGGGACAACTACAATGAGCAGTTCTTC. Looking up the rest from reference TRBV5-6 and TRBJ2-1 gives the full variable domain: DAGVTQSPTHLIKTRGQQVTLRCSPKSGHDTVSWYQQALGQGPQFIFQYYEEEERQRGNFPDRFSGHQFPNYSSELNVNALLLGDSALYLCASRPRDNYNEQFFGPGTRLTVL.

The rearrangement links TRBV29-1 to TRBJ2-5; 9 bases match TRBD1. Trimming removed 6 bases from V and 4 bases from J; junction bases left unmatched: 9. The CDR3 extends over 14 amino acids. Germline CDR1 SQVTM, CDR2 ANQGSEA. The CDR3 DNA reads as TGCAGCGTCATATTGGCGGGACAGGGAGAGACCCAGTACTTC. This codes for CSVILAGQGETQYF.

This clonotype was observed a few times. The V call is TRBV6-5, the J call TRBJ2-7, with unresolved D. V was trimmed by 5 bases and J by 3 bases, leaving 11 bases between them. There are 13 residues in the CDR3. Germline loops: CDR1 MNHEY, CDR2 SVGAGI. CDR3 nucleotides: TGTGCCAGCAGTGGACCGAGCTACTACGAGCAGTACTTC. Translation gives CASSGPSYYEQYF.

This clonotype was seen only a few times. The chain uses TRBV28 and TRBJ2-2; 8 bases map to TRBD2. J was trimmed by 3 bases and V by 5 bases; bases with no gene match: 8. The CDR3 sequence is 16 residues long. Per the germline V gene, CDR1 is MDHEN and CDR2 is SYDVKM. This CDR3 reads CASSRPSGRDTGELFF. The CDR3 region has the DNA TGTGCCAGCAGTCGCCCGAGCGGGAGAGACACCGGGGAGCTGTTTTTT.

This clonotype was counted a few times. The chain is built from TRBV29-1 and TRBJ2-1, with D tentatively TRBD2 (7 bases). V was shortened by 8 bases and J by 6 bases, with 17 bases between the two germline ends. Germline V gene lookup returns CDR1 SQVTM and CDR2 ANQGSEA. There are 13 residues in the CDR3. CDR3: CSSLAGAFNEQFF. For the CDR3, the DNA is TGCAGCTCCCTGGCGGGGGCCTTCAATGAGCAGTTCTTC.

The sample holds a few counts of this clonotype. The CDR3 region is CASSLLAGVGETQYF. The DNA of the CDR3 is TGTGCCAGCAGTTTACTAGCGGGAGTGGGGGAGACCCAGTACTTC. The rearrangement links TRBV27 to TRBJ2-5, with 10 bases aligning to TRBD2. The ends lost 2 bases at V and 5 bases at J; junction bases unmatched: 5. Germline V CDR1 and CDR2: MNHEY, SMNVEV (reference sequence). The CDR3 is 15 residues long.

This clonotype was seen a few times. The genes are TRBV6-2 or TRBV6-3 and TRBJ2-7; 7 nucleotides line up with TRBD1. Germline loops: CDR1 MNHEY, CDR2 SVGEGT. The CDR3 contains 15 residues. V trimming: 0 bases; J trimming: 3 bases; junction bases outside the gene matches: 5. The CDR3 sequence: CASSYSRDSSYEQYF. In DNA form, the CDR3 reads TGTGCCAGCAGTTACTCTCGGGACAGCAGCTACGAGCAGTACTTC.

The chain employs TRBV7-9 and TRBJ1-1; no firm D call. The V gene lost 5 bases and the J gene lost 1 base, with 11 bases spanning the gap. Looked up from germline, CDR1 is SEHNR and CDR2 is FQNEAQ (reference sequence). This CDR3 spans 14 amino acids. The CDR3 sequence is CASSPRTGNTEAFF. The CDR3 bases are TGTGCCAGCAGCCCCCGGACGGGGAACACTGAAGCTTTCTTT.

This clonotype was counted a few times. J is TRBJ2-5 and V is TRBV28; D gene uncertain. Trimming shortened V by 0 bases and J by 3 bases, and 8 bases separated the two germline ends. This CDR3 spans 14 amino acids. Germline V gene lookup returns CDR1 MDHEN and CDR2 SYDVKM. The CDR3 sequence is CASSLWQAEETQYF. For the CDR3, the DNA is TGTGCCAGCAGTTTATGGCAGGCGGAAGAGACCCAGTACTTC.

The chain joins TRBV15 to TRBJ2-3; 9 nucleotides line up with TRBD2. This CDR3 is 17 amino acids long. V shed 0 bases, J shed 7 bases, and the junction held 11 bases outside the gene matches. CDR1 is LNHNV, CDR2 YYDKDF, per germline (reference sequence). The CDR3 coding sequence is TGTGCCACCAGCAGAGAAAGAGCGGGGGGCTCACTCTATACGCAGTATTTT. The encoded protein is CATSRERAGGSLYTQYF.

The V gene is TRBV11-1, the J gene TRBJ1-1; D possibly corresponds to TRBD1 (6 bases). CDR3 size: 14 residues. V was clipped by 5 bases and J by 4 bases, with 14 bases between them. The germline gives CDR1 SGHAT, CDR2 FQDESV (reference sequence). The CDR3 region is CASSITGIRTEAFF. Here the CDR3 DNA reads TGTGCCAGCAGCATTACAGGGATTCGCACTGAAGCTTTCTTT.